The next 30 T cell receptor beta chains were all read from a single sample in a study of T cell responses to AZD1222 COVID-19 vaccine. Sequenced by immunoSEQ multiplex PCR; TCRdb stores in-frame clones only, minus some. The sample carries approximately 170,000 clones, 85% to 90% recorded once. This specimen was peripheral blood, taken on day 0 of AZD1222 vaccination. The origin of the receptors is an adult in good health.

The rearrangement links TRBV5-1 to TRBJ2-5; 11 positions match TRBD2. The CDR3 covers 15 residues. The trim removed 4 bases at V and 2 bases at J, leaving 4 bases unmatched. Looked up from germline, CDR1 is SGHRS and CDR2 is YFSETQ. CDR3 nucleotide sequence: TGCGCCAGCAGCGTGGGGACTAGCGGACAAGAGACCCAGTACTTC. Its protein is CASSVGTSGQETQYF.

The chain links TRBV30 to TRBJ2-1; D is unresolved. CDR3 length equals 13 residues. V lost 4 bases and J 3 bases, leaving 10 bases between the germline ends. Germline V gene data show CDR1 as GTSNPN and CDR2 as SVGIG (reference sequence). CDR3 nucleotide sequence: TGTGCCTGGAAGGCCGTAGACTACAATGAGCAGTTCTTC. Translation gives CAWKAVDYNEQFF.

The rearrangement links TRBV24-1 to TRBJ2-5, with TRBD2 as a possible D gene (7 bases). The V gene's germline CDR1 is KGHDR and CDR2 SFDVKD. V was cut by 5 bases and J by 5 bases, with 20 bases left in between. CDR3 length: 16 amino acids. In DNA form, the CDR3 reads TGTGCCACCAGTGGGATCGGCGGGGGCGTGGGTGAGACCCAGTACTTC. It specifies CATSGIGGGVGETQYF.

The chain combines TRBV3-1 (or the pseudogene TRBV3-2) with TRBJ2-7; 10 nucleotides align to TRBD2. CDR3 size: 17 residues. The germline V gene has CDR1 LGHDT and CDR2 YNNKEL (reference sequence). J lost 1 base, V lost 4 bases, and 10 bases had no gene match. CDR3 in DNA: TGTGCCAGCAGCCCAAAAGCTAGCGGGGGAACGTCCTACGAGCAGTACTTC. Encoded protein: CASSPKASGGTSYEQYF.

The chain is built from TRBV27 and TRBJ2-3; D ambiguous. The CDR3 totals 14 residues. Per the germline V gene, CDR1 is MNHEY and CDR2 is SMNVEV (reference sequence). Trimming removed 4 bases from V and 6 bases from J, with 14 bases in between. The chain's CDR3 is CASSSFNLLDTQYF. The CDR3 DNA reads TGTGCCAGCAGTTCTTTCAACTTACTGGATACGCAGTATTTT.

V usage is TRBV2 and J usage is TRBJ1-2; D is unclear. The V end was cut by 6 bases, the J end by 1 base, with 15 bases between. The CDR3 consists of 15 residues. The germline gives CDR1 SNHLY, CDR2 FYNNEI. The CDR3 loop reads CASSLTPTLNYGYTF. The CDR3 DNA follows: TGTGCCAGCAGCCTTACTCCAACACTTAACTATGGCTACACCTTC. Full variable domain (outside the CDR3, taken from reference TRBV2 and TRBJ1-2): EPEVTQTPSHQVTQMGQEVILRCVPISNHLYFYWYRQILGQKVEFLVSFYNNEISEKSEIFDDQFSVERPDGSNFTLKIRSTKLEDSAMYFCASSLTPTLNYGYTFGSGTRLTVV.

The chain combines TRBV6-5 with TRBJ2-1, with D possibly matching TRBD1 (6 bases). Trimming stripped 4 bases from V and 0 bases from J, with 10 bases between. The germline V gene has CDR1 MNHEY and CDR2 SVGAGI. The CDR3 extends over 15 amino acids. CDR3 DNA: TGTGCCAGCAGTTTCCAGGGGTACTCCTACAATGAGCAGTTCTTC. Encoded protein: CASSFQGYSYNEQFF.

The V call is TRBV6-5, the J call TRBJ1-6; the match to TRBD1 covers 11 bases. Germline lookup yields CDR1 MNHEY and CDR2 SVGAGI. The CDR3 runs 15 residues. The trim removed 8 bases at V and 7 bases at J, leaving 7 bases unmatched. CDR3 region: CASQGQGVGNSPLHF. The CDR3, as DNA: TGTGCCAGCCAGGGACAGGGGGTGGGGAATTCACCCCTCCACTTT.

V and J are TRBV19 and TRBJ2-1; TRBD2 aligns across 8 bases. The CDR3 is 16 residues long. Germline values: CDR1 LNHDA, CDR2 SQIVND (reference sequence). Trimming at V came to 5 bases and at J to 7 bases, leaving 13 bases not matched to a gene. For the CDR3, the DNA is TGTGCCAGTAGTTCTCCGGGACTAGAGGCAGGTAATGAGCAGTTCTTC. It specifies CASSSPGLEAGNEQFF.

The chain employs TRBV7-9 and TRBJ2-7; 9 nucleotides agree with TRBD1. With V trimmed by 10 bases and J by 6 bases, 13 bases remained unmatched. The CDR3 spans 14 residues. Germline V gene sequence: CDR1 SEHNR, CDR2 FQNEAQ (reference sequence). DNA for the CDR3: TGTGCCACCACTTCGGGACAGGGTTCAGGCGAGCAGTACTTC. It yields the protein CATTSGQGSGEQYF.

The CDR3 sequence is CASSIGNRGPGELFF. DNA for the CDR3: TGCGCCAGCAGCATAGGAAACAGGGGTCCCGGGGAGCTGTTTTTT. This chain links TRBV5-1 with TRBJ2-2; 7 nucleotides match TRBD1. The CDR3 is 15 residues long. With V trimmed by 4 bases and J by 6 bases, 9 bases remained unmatched. Germline lookup yields CDR1 SGHRS and CDR2 YFSETQ.

This sequence joins TRBV11-1 and TRBJ2-1; 10 bases align to TRBD2. J was trimmed by 8 bases and V by 7 bases; bases with no gene match: 14. The CDR3 spans 16 residues. Germline V lookup: CDR1 SGHAT, CDR2 FQDESV (reference sequence). The DNA of the CDR3 is TGTGCCAGCACACAAATCCGAGCGGGGGGGCCCTATGAGCAGTTCTTC. Translated, it gives CASTQIRAGGPYEQFF.

This sequence joins TRBV10-3 and TRBJ2-3, with a weak D call TRBD2 (5 bases). Germline loops: CDR1 ENHRY, CDR2 SYGVKD. V shed 0 bases and J shed 0 bases, with 10 bases lying between them. The CDR3 length is 16 residues. CDR3 amino acids: CAISESVIASTDTQYF. CDR3 coding DNA: TGTGCCATCAGTGAGTCGGTGATAGCGAGCACAGATACGCAGTATTTT.

V is TRBV6-5 and J is TRBJ1-5; D uncertain. The V end lost 1 base, the J end lost 3 bases, and 1 base lay between the germline ends. The CDR3 extends over 12 amino acids. Per germline, CDR1 MNHEY and CDR2 SVGAGI. CDR3 bases: TGTGCCAGCAGTTACTACAATCAGCCCCAGCATTTT. As protein: CASSYYNQPQHF.

The chain uses TRBV7-8 and TRBJ1-1, with TRBD1 matching over 10 bases. Unmatched junction bases numbered 7, after V lost 5 bases and J lost 7 bases. The CDR3 runs 14 residues. The V gene's germline CDR1 is SGHVS and CDR2 FQNEAQ. The CDR3 region is CASSLTGGAFEAFF. CDR3 sequence (DNA): TGTGCCAGCAGCCTGACAGGGGGCGCCTTTGAAGCTTTCTTT.

The chain combines TRBV12-3 or TRBV12-4 with TRBJ2-3; D is ambiguous. This CDR3 is 13 amino acids long. V lost 3 bases to trimming and J lost 3 bases, with 7 bases between them. CDR3 loop: CASSFRVTDTQYF. CDR3 sequence (DNA): TGTGCCAGCAGTTTCCGTGTTACAGATACGCAGTATTTT.

The CDR3 here is CATSGWQGSQPQHF. DNA for the CDR3: TGTGCCACCAGCGGCTGGCAGGGATCTCAGCCCCAGCATTTT. V is TRBV15 and J is TRBJ1-5, with D possibly TRBD1 on 5 matching bases. The CDR3 totals 14 residues. V was cut by 5 bases and J by 6 bases, with 14 bases left in between. Germline CDR1 reads LNHNV; CDR2 reads YYDKDF (reference sequence).

The rearrangement joins TRBV4-1 to TRBJ2-6; the D call may be TRBD1 or TRBD2 (5 bases each). Trimming took 0 bases from V and 0 from J, leaving 24 bases between them. The length of the CDR3 is 22 residues. In germline, CDR1 is MGHRA, CDR2 YSYEKL. In DNA form, the CDR3 reads TGCGCCAGCAGCCAAGATTTGGGGGTGGGGAGCTGGGGAACCTCTGGGGCCAACGTCCTGACTTTC. This encodes CASSQDLGVGSWGTSGANVLTF.

The chain is built from TRBV5-5 and TRBJ1-3; 12 nucleotides align to TRBD1. V lost 4 bases to trimming and J lost 3 bases; unmatched junction nucleotides: 14. Germline lookup yields CDR1 SGHKS and CDR2 YYEKEE (reference sequence). This CDR3 contains 19 residues. The CDR3 nucleotides read TGTGCCAGCAGCGCGTACCGGGACAGGGGGCGATCCGGTGGAAACACCATATATTTT. Translated, it gives CASSAYRDRGRSGGNTIYF.

The chain recombines TRBV20-1 with TRBJ1-2, with D possibly being TRBD1 (5 bases). V was trimmed by 0 bases and J by 7 bases, leaving 6 bases between them. CDR1 and CDR2 (germline): DFQATT, SNEGSKA (reference sequence). This CDR3 is 11 amino acids long. The CDR3 nucleotides are TGCAGTGCTAGAGATCAGGGTGGCTACACCTTC. Protein: CSARDQGGYTF.

This clone was found a few times. The chain is built from TRBV15 and TRBJ1-6, with TRBD1 as a possible D gene (6 bases). Germline-derived CDR1 and CDR2 are LNHNV and YYDKDF (reference sequence). The ends were cut back, 0 bases at V and 9 bases at J, with 15 bases in the middle. The CDR3 loop spans 16 amino acids. Here the CDR3 DNA reads TGTGCCACCAGCAGAGATCGGGGGGGCCGCCGTTCACCCCTCCACTTT. Its protein is CATSRDRGGRRSPLHF.

As for this clone: The junction departs from the called germline gene at one end, perhaps through a read error. The chain carries TRBV7-7 and TRBJ2-5; 14 positions match TRBD2. CDR1 and CDR2 (germline): SSHAT, FNYEAQ (reference sequence). This CDR3 has 17 residues. The CDR3 loop is CASSPTSGGAVGETQYF. The CDR3 DNA is TGTGCTAGCAGCCCGACTAGCGGGGGGGCCGTGGGAGAGACCCAGTACTTC.

The chain has TRBV30 and TRBJ2-5; D is undetermined. V was pared by 0 bases and J by 2 bases, with 1 base between. The CDR3 consists of 11 residues. Looked up from germline, CDR1 is GTSNPN and CDR2 is SVGIG (reference sequence). CDR3 protein: CAWSVQETQYF. The CDR3 bases are TGTGCCTGGAGTGTACAAGAGACCCAGTACTTC.

The V gene is TRBV19, the J gene TRBJ1-2; 7 nucleotides align to TRBD1. This CDR3 spans 15 amino acids. Germline-derived CDR1 and CDR2 are LNHDA and SQIVND (reference sequence). J lost 4 bases, V lost 1 base, and 6 bases had no gene match. CDR3 protein: CASSIGDRRPYGYTF. DNA of the CDR3: TGTGCCAGTAGTATAGGGGACAGAAGGCCCTATGGCTACACCTTC. The whole variable domain, remainder taken from reference TRBV19 and TRBJ1-2, is DGGITQSPKYLFRKEGQNVTLSCEQNLNHDAMYWYRQDPGQGLRLIYYSQIVNDFQKGDIAEGYSVSREKKESFPLTVTSAQKNPTAFYLCASSIGDRRPYGYTFGSGTRLTVV.

The chain links TRBV5-1 to TRBJ1-5, with D unclear. V was clipped by 4 bases and J by 2 bases, with 10 bases between them. In germline, CDR1 is SGHRS, CDR2 YFSETQ. CDR3 length: 14 amino acids. CDR3 region: CASSESGGNQPQHF. CDR3 coding DNA: TGCGCCAGCAGCGAGAGTGGGGGCAATCAGCCCCAGCATTTT.

This chain joins TRBV5-1 and TRBJ2-5; the D gene is possibly TRBD2 (5 bases). The CDR3 contains 15 residues. Between the trimmed V and J ends, which lost 0 bases and 0 bases, there was a span of 9 bases. From germline, CDR1 is SGHRS and CDR2 YFSETQ. Written as DNA, the CDR3 is TGCGCCAGCAGCTTGGGGGAGAACCACCAAGAGACCCAGTACTTC. It is translated as CASSLGENHQETQYF.

This clone was seen a single time. This chain joins TRBV9 and TRBJ2-3; unclear D gene. From germline, CDR1 is SGDLS and CDR2 YYNGEE. V was trimmed by 0 bases and J by 3 bases, leaving 5 bases between them. The CDR3 is made up of 13 amino acids. The CDR3 loop reads CASSVDETDTQYF. The CDR3 bases are TGTGCCAGCAGCGTAGACGAAACAGATACGCAGTATTTT.

The chain combines TRBV7-9 with TRBJ2-7; D might be TRBD1 (5 bases). The germline V gene encodes CDR1 SEHNR and CDR2 FQNEAQ (reference sequence). V was pared by 6 bases and J by 12 bases, with 15 bases between. The CDR3 totals 11 residues. In nucleotides, the CDR3 is TGTGCCAGCAGTCGACAGACAGTTGTGTACGTC. This translates into CASSRQTVVYV.

CDR3: CASSVDGGQGVSTEAFF. The CDR3 DNA reads TGTGCCAGCAGCGTAGATGGGGGGCAGGGGGTTTCCACTGAAGCTTTCTTT. The chain recombines TRBV9 with TRBJ1-1; 7 nucleotides agree with TRBD1. This CDR3 spans 17 amino acids. In germline, CDR1 is SGDLS, CDR2 YYNGEE. The trim removed 0 bases at V and 4 bases at J, leaving 12 bases unmatched. The full variable domain, in which reference TRBV9 and TRBJ1-1 provide the parts outside the CDR3, is DSGVTQTPKHLITATGQRVTLRCSPRSGDLSVYWYQQSLDQGLQFLIQYYNGEERAKGNILERFSAQQFPDLHSELNLSSLELGDSALYFCASSVDGGQGVSTEAFFGQGTRLTVV.

The chain is built from TRBV5-6 and TRBJ2-3; 9 bases fit TRBD1. The V gene's germline CDR1 is SGHDT and CDR2 YYEEEE. After removal of 4 bases from V and 4 bases from J, the junction contained 10 bases not matched to a gene. CDR3 length equals 16 residues. The CDR3 DNA sequence: TGTGCCAGCAGCCGATTGGGACAGGGATCGGCAGATACGCAGTATTTT. Its protein product is CASSRLGQGSADTQYF.